Presented here are 20 T cell receptor beta chains from one specimen sequenced in a study of T cell changes during pregnancy in multiple sclerosis (dated by TCRdb to between 2017 and 2020). Library preparation used the immunoSEQ multiplex PCR assay. What TCRdb holds here is the immuneACCESS table cut down to in-frame rearrangements. Part of the clones is not present; checked against another copy, under half of the missing clones reflect an unresolved V gene, and the others are unexplained. For this sample the table gives around 60,000 clones, of which more than 85% were detected only once. Around 2.8% of the sample is held by the ten biggest clonotypes. The specimen comprised peripheral blood, sampled in the third trimester of pregnancy. These TCRs come from a female donor in good health, enrolled as a control in a pregnancy study.

The J gene is TRBJ1-2, the V gene TRBV4-1, with TRBD1 as a possible D gene (6 bases). The CDR3 is 14 amino acids. Germline V gene sequence: CDR1 MGHRA, CDR2 YSYEKL. The germline V and J ends were trimmed by 3 bases and 4 bases, with 12 bases remaining between them. CDR3 DNA: TGCGCCAGCAGCCATTTACAGGGATTCTATGGCTACACCTTC. It translates to CASSHLQGFYGYTF.

This clone has only one observation. The chain is built from TRBV7-3 and TRBJ2-7; 10 positions agree with TRBD1. This CDR3 region has 14 residues. V was pared by 6 bases and J by 7 bases, with 9 bases of the junction left unmatched. The germline gives CDR1 SGHTA, CDR2 FQGTGA. The CDR3 sequence is CASRRDRGHEEQYF. The CDR3 DNA follows: TGTGCCAGCAGGCGAGACAGGGGGCATGAGGAGCAGTACTTC.

This chain's CDR3 is CASSPPPGITEAFF. CDR3 nucleotide sequence: TGTGCCAGCAGTCCACCCCCAGGGATCACTGAAGCTTTCTTT. V usage is TRBV9 and J usage is TRBJ1-1; TRBD1 is a possible D gene (5 bases). Trimming removed 5 bases from V and 4 bases from J, with 15 bases in between. This CDR3 has 14 amino acids. Germline V gene data show CDR1 as SGDLS and CDR2 as YYNGEE. Full variable domain (outside the CDR3, taken from reference TRBV9 and TRBJ1-1): DSGVTQTPKHLITATGQRVTLRCSPRSGDLSVYWYQQSLDQGLQFLIQYYNGEERAKGNILERFSAQQFPDLHSELNLSSLELGDSALYFCASSPPPGITEAFFGQGTRLTVV.

The CDR3: CASSQGQGNYEQYF. The CDR3 coding sequence is TGTGCCAGCAGCCAAGGACAGGGGAACTACGAGCAGTACTTC. The chain carries TRBV14 and TRBJ2-7, with 8 bases lining up with TRBD1. The CDR3 totals 14 residues. After removal of 1 base from V and 3 bases from J, the junction contained 2 bases not matched to a gene. The germline V gene has CDR1 SGHDN and CDR2 FVKESK.

The chain's CDR3 is CASSTYREFDTEAFF. In nucleotides, the CDR3 is TGTGCCAGTAGTACATACAGGGAGTTTGACACTGAAGCTTTCTTT. The chain couples TRBV19 to TRBJ1-1; D is perhaps TRBD1 (6 bases). Per germline, CDR1 LNHDA and CDR2 SQIVND (reference sequence). Between the trimmed V and J ends, which lost 4 bases and 3 bases, there was a span of 15 bases. The CDR3 spans 15 residues. Variable domain in full (rest from reference TRBV19 and TRBJ1-1): DGGITQSPKYLFRKEGQNVTLSCEQNLNHDAMYWYRQDPGQGLRLIYYSQIVNDFQKGDIAEGYSVSREKKESFPLTVTSAQKNPTAFYLCASSTYREFDTEAFFGQGTRLTVV.

CDR3 DNA: TGCGCCAGCAGCCAAGATCGAAACAGGGACTACGAGCAGTACTTC. Protein sequence: CASSQDRNRDYEQYF. The chain carries TRBV4-3 and TRBJ2-7; tentative D call: TRBD1 (6 bases). Trimming removed 0 bases at V and 3 bases at J, with 12 bases between. Germline CDR1 and CDR2: LGHNA and YSLEER. The CDR3 sequence is 15 residues long.

The chain carries TRBV6-6 and TRBJ1-2; 7 bases line up with TRBD1. The CDR3 sequence is 12 residues long. CDR1 MNHNY and CDR2 SVGAGI come from the germline V gene (reference sequence). V lost 6 bases to trimming and J lost 6 bases; unmatched junction nucleotides: 4. CDR3 loop: CASRDQGDGYTF. For the CDR3, the DNA is TGTGCCAGCAGAGACCAGGGGGATGGCTACACCTTC.

V usage is TRBV19 and J usage is TRBJ1-6, with 9 nucleotides matching TRBD1. V gave up 5 bases and J gave up 10 bases; unmatched junction bases: 12. From germline, CDR1 is LNHDA and CDR2 SQIVND (reference sequence). The CDR3 length is 16 residues. CDR3 coding DNA: TGTGCCAGTAGTTCACAGGGGGCTCAGGCCCAATCACCCCTCCACTTT. Protein product: CASSSQGAQAQSPLHF.

V gene TRBV6-5 combines with J gene TRBJ2-2, with 7 bases matching TRBD1. The CDR3 consists of 13 residues. CDR1 is MNHEY, CDR2 SVGAGI, per germline. V lost 7 bases and J lost 4; bases outside the gene matches: 3. In DNA form, the CDR3 reads TGTGCCAGCACCGACAGGGCCACCGGGGAGCTGTTTTTT. It translates to CASTDRATGELFF.

The gene calls are TRBV30 and TRBJ1-5; maybe TRBD1 (6 bases). The CDR3 is made up of 18 amino acids. Germline CDR1 is GTSNPN and CDR2 is SVGIG (reference sequence). V lost 2 bases and J 1 base, leaving 21 bases between the germline ends. In DNA form, the CDR3 reads TGTGCCTGGAGTCCCTCGGGGGGGGCAAATGGAAGCAATCAGCCCCAGCATTTT. Residues: CAWSPSGGANGSNQPQHF. The entire variable domain, with the rest obtained from reference TRBV30 and TRBJ1-5, is as follows: SQTIHQWPATLVQPVGSPLSLECTVEGTSNPNLYWYRQAAGRGLQLLFYSVGIGQISSEVPQNLSASRPQDRQFILSSKKLLLSDSGFYLCAWSPSGGANGSNQPQHFGDGTRLSIL.

The chain joins TRBV29-1 to TRBJ2-7, with D tentatively TRBD2 (7 bases). Germline V lookup: CDR1 SQVTM, CDR2 ANQGSEA. CDR3 length: 13 residues. Trimming removed 5 bases from V and 6 bases from J, with 17 bases in between. Here the CDR3 DNA reads TGCAGCGTTTCCGAGGGGGGGGAGGTCGAGCAGTACTTC. This translates into CSVSEGGEVEQYF.

This rearrangement joins TRBV25-1 to TRBJ2-3, with 8 bases identical to TRBD1. V shed 3 bases and J 6 bases; nucleotides not matched to a gene: 11. CDR3 length: 16 amino acids. Germline CDR1 is MGHDK and CDR2 is SYGVNS. CDR3: CASSDPGQGSVDTQYF. In nucleotides, the CDR3 is TGTGCCAGCAGTGACCCCGGACAGGGAAGTGTGGATACGCAGTATTTT.

DNA of the CDR3: TGTGCCAGCAGCCGTAAGACAGAGTCCTACGAGCAGTACTTC. Amino acids: CASSRKTESYEQYF. This chain uses TRBV27 with TRBJ2-7; tentative D call: TRBD1 (5 bases). CDR1 and CDR2 (germline): MNHEY, SMNVEV (reference sequence). V lost 6 bases to trimming and J lost 1 base, with 13 bases between them. The CDR3 totals 14 residues.

This clone was seen only once. The V gene is TRBV5-5, the J gene TRBJ2-1, with 8 bases fitting TRBD2. V lost 4 bases, J lost 2 bases, and 5 bases stayed unmatched. Germline CDR1 SGHKS, CDR2 YYEKEE (reference sequence). There are 15 residues in the CDR3. The CDR3, as DNA: TGTGCCAGCAGCATCACTAGCGGCCCCTACAATGAGCAGTTCTTC. This sequence encodes CASSITSGPYNEQFF.

The chain has TRBV28 and TRBJ2-3; D is unclear. The CDR3 sequence is 12 residues long. Germline CDR1 is MDHEN and CDR2 is SYDVKM. Deletions cut 2 bases from V and 7 bases from J, with 7 bases between. DNA of the CDR3: TGTGCCAGCAGTTTAATTACAAATACGCAGTATTTT. Translated, it gives CASSLITNTQYF. The entire variable domain, with the rest obtained from reference TRBV28 and TRBJ2-3, is as follows: DVKVTQSSRYLVKRTGEKVFLECVQDMDHENMFWYRQDPGLGLRLIYFSYDVKMKEKGDIPEGYSVSREKKERFSLILESASTNQTSMYLCASSLITNTQYFGPGTRLTVL.

The sample holds a few counts of this clone. The chain joins TRBV7-7 to TRBJ1-1; no clear D. The CDR3 totals 13 residues. The germline CDR1 and CDR2 sequences are SSHAT and FNYEAQ (reference sequence). The ends were cut back, 3 bases at V and 5 bases at J, with 10 bases in the middle. The CDR3 loop is CASSLEVGTEAFF. The CDR3 DNA is TGTGCCAGCAGCTTGGAGGTTGGGACTGAAGCTTTCTTT.

In its sample, this clone was seen a few times. This chain joins TRBV25-1 and TRBJ2-2; no clear D. Trimming removed 4 bases from V and 4 bases from J, with 10 bases in between. The germline V gene has CDR1 MGHDK and CDR2 SYGVNS. This CDR3 spans 14 amino acids. The CDR3 reads CASSAPPPTGELFF. CDR3 DNA: TGTGCCAGCAGTGCTCCCCCCCCCACCGGGGAGCTGTTTTTT.

The chain links TRBV6-6 to TRBJ1-2; 7 positions match TRBD1. V was clipped by 5 bases and J by 0 bases; unmatched bases: 3. This CDR3 has 14 residues. Germline lookup yields CDR1 MNHNY and CDR2 SVGAGI (reference sequence). The chain's CDR3 is CASSQGGPNYGYTF. As DNA, the CDR3 is TGTGCCAGCAGTCAGGGGGGACCTAACTATGGCTACACCTTC.

The chain combines TRBV6-5 with TRBJ2-1; weak D call: TRBD2 (5 bases). The ends were cut back, 0 bases at V and 7 bases at J, with 13 bases in the middle. This CDR3 contains 15 residues. Germline assignment: CDR1 MNHEY and CDR2 SVGAGI. The CDR3 region has the DNA TGTGCCAGCAGTTACTCGAATAGCCGGAGGAATGAGCAGTTCTTC. Translating gives CASSYSNSRRNEQFF.

The gene calls are TRBV9 and TRBJ2-7; 11 bases map to TRBD2. There are 15 residues in the CDR3. Germline CDR1 reads SGDLS; CDR2 reads YYNGEE. The J segment lost 5 bases and the V segment lost 0 bases, leaving 4 bases of the junction unmatched. The CDR3 protein is CASSVGASGRNEQYF. The CDR3 DNA is TGTGCCAGCAGCGTAGGGGCTAGCGGGAGGAACGAGCAGTACTTC.